The 27 T cell receptor beta chains below were found in one sample sequenced in a study of cytomegalovirus exposure and HLA in healthy donors. PCR was performed using 60 Vbeta and 13 Jbeta primers. The table came from immunoSEQ multiplex PCR; TCRdb's copy has only in-frame clones and leaves some out. The sample lists approximately 150,000 clones; 80% to 90% were seen once. The specimen was PBMCs. The receptor source for this set is a woman aged 40-49 years in good health and CMV-seropositive.

This chain connects TRBV11-2 to TRBJ2-2; TRBD1 is a possible D gene (6 bases). Germline V gives CDR1 SGHAT, CDR2 FQNNGV. V lost 5 bases to trimming and J lost 3 bases, with 10 bases between them. This CDR3 has 14 residues. CDR3 in DNA: TGTGCCAGCAGCCAAGACAGGTACACCGGGGAGCTGTTTTTT. Amino acid sequence: CASSQDRYTGELFF.

The V call is TRBV5-6, the J call TRBJ1-2; TRBD1 matches at 8 bases. The germline CDR1 and CDR2 sequences are SGHDT and YYEEEE. This CDR3 is 13 amino acids long. The ends lost 0 bases at V and 7 bases at J; junction bases unmatched: 2. The CDR3 loop is CASSLGTGSGYTF. In DNA form, the CDR3 reads TGTGCCAGCAGCTTGGGGACAGGGTCTGGCTACACCTTC. The whole variable domain, remainder taken from reference TRBV5-6 and TRBJ1-2, is DAGVTQSPTHLIKTRGQQVTLRCSPKSGHDTVSWYQQALGQGPQFIFQYYEEEERQRGNFPDRFSGHQFPNYSSELNVNALLLGDSALYLCASSLGTGSGYTFGSGTRLTVV.

CDR3 DNA: TGTGCCAGCAGCCCAGGGGGACACGAGCAGTACTTC. It translates to CASSPGGHEQYF. This sequence joins TRBV7-2 and TRBJ2-7; 7 bases align to TRBD1. The J segment lost 5 bases and the V segment lost 5 bases, leaving 3 bases of the junction unmatched. The CDR3 runs to 12 residues. Per the germline V gene, CDR1 is SGHTA and CDR2 is FQGNSA.

In the case of this clone: Other nucleotide sequences from this sample produce the same CDR3. V is TRBV9 and J is TRBJ2-7; 11 nucleotides align to TRBD2. Germline CDR1 is SGDLS and CDR2 is YYNGEE. Trimming at V came to 0 bases and at J to 1 base, leaving 0 bases not matched to a gene. The CDR3 runs 15 residues. The CDR3 region is CASSVGLAGSYEQYF. As DNA, the CDR3 is TGTGCCAGCAGCGTAGGACTAGCGGGGTCCTACGAGCAGTACTTC.

This clone was seen a single time. The chain carries TRBV28 and TRBJ1-4, with D hard to call. This CDR3 is built from 15 residues. Between the trimmed V and J ends, which lost 4 bases and 7 bases, there was a span of 16 bases. Germline assignment: CDR1 MDHEN and CDR2 SYDVKM. CDR3 in amino acids: CASSSSGLQGEKLFF. CDR3 sequence (DNA): TGTGCCAGCAGTTCTTCCGGGTTACAAGGTGAAAAACTGTTTTTT. Together with reference TRBV28 and TRBJ1-4, the CDR3 gives the full variable domain: DVKVTQSSRYLVKRTGEKVFLECVQDMDHENMFWYRQDPGLGLRLIYFSYDVKMKEKGDIPEGYSVSREKKERFSLILESASTNQTSMYLCASSSSGLQGEKLFFGSGTQLSVL.

The chain uses TRBV4-1 and TRBJ2-7; D is perhaps TRBD2 (6 bases). V lost 0 bases and J 0 bases, leaving 15 bases between the germline ends. The CDR3 is made up of 17 amino acids. The germline V gene has CDR1 MGHRA and CDR2 YSYEKL. The CDR3 sequence: CASSQDGSIGSSYEQYF. DNA for the CDR3: TGCGCCAGCAGCCAAGATGGGTCTATCGGGAGCTCCTACGAGCAGTACTTC.

This CDR3 is CASSFASGRRTDTQYF. The CDR3 nucleotides are TGTGCCAGCAGCTTCGCAAGCGGGAGGCGCACAGATACGCAGTATTTT. This chain links TRBV9 with TRBJ2-3; 9 bases are shared with TRBD2. Per germline, CDR1 SGDLS and CDR2 YYNGEE. V dropped 4 bases and J dropped 1; count of bases not matched to a gene: 7. The CDR3 extends over 16 amino acids.

The chain is built from TRBV4-2 and TRBJ2-7, with a weak D call TRBD2 (5 bases). The ends were cut back, 3 bases at V and 5 bases at J, with 11 bases in the middle. CDR3 size: 13 residues. Germline V lookup: CDR1 LGHNA, CDR2 YNFKEQ. This CDR3 is CASSQTVGDEQYF. The DNA of the CDR3 is TGTGCCAGCAGCCAGACCGTCGGGGACGAGCAGTACTTC.

The rearrangement links TRBV19 to TRBJ2-1; the match to TRBD2 covers 8 bases. The V and J ends lost 3 bases and 2 bases, in that order; junction bases with no gene match: 6. Germline V gene lookup returns CDR1 LNHDA and CDR2 SQIVND (reference sequence). There are 16 residues in the CDR3. CDR3: CASSIPSGRAYNEQFF. CDR3 nucleotide sequence: TGTGCCAGTAGTATCCCAAGCGGGAGAGCCTACAATGAGCAGTTCTTC.

This clone was observed a few times. The V call is TRBV7-2, the J call TRBJ1-5; maybe TRBD1 (6 bases). The germline V gene has CDR1 SGHTA and CDR2 FQGNSA. Between the trimmed V and J ends, which lost 3 bases and 7 bases, there was a span of 10 bases. The CDR3 spans 13 residues. The CDR3 reads CASSFQGYQPQHF. The CDR3, as DNA: TGTGCCAGCAGCTTTCAGGGGTACCAGCCCCAGCATTTT.

The chain combines TRBV6-5 with TRBJ1-2; the D gene is possibly TRBD1 (5 bases). This CDR3 spans 13 amino acids. V shed 6 bases and J shed 7 bases, with 15 bases lying between them. In germline, CDR1 is MNHEY, CDR2 SVGAGI. As DNA, the CDR3 is TGTGCCAGCAGCGACGTGGGGGGTCGTGGCTACACCTTC. It yields the protein CASSDVGGRGYTF.

The chain couples TRBV21-1 to TRBJ2-1; the D segment call TRBD2 is taken from the table without a DNA check. TRBV21-1 is listed as a pseudogene. This CDR3 spans 11 amino acids. The CDR3: CAIYKAAEEFF. As DNA, the CDR3 is TGTGCTATTTACAAGGCAGCGGAGGAGTTCTTC.

CDR3 amino acids: CAFDGGVNTEAFF. The CDR3 bases are TGTGCCTTTGACGGAGGGGTGAACACTGAAGCTTTCTTT. The chain is built from TRBV30 and TRBJ1-1, with a possible D match to TRBD1 (5 bases). Deletions cut 7 bases from V and 0 bases from J, with 12 bases between. The germline V gene has CDR1 GTSNPN and CDR2 SVGIG (reference sequence). The CDR3 is made up of 13 amino acids.

The chain links TRBV2 to TRBJ2-1, with D hard to call. Germline CDR1 and CDR2: SNHLY and FYNNEI. This CDR3 is 11 amino acids long. Trimming took off 3 bases at V and 8 bases at J, with 5 bases between the two ends. CDR3 protein: CASSDRDEQFF. CDR3 in DNA: TGTGCCAGCAGTGATCGTGATGAGCAGTTCTTC.

The rearrangement links TRBV6-5 to TRBJ1-2; 7 bases match TRBD1. V lost 0 bases to trimming and J lost 6 bases; unmatched junction nucleotides: 10. The CDR3 loop spans 16 amino acids. In germline, CDR1 is MNHEY, CDR2 SVGAGI. CDR3 sequence reads: CASSYSVYTGEDGYTF. CDR3 nucleotides: TGTGCCAGCAGTTACTCGGTATATACAGGGGAGGATGGCTACACCTTC.

The chain couples TRBV4-2 to TRBJ2-2; TRBD2 agrees at 12 bases. Germline assignment: CDR1 LGHNA and CDR2 YNFKEQ. Trimming cost V 9 bases and J 6 bases; bases outside gene matches: 2. The CDR3 spans 13 residues. The CDR3 sequence: CASRTSGAGELFF. As DNA, the CDR3 is TGTGCCAGTAGGACTAGCGGGGCCGGGGAGCTGTTTTTT.

This clone was counted between two and nine times. J is TRBJ1-1 and V is TRBV6-4; D gene uncertain. Looked up from germline, CDR1 is MRHNA and CDR2 is SNTAGT. V gave up 6 bases and J gave up 1 base, with 9 bases separating them. This CDR3 is built from 13 residues. The chain's CDR3 is CASSATQNTEAFF. For the CDR3, the DNA is TGTGCCAGCAGCGCGACACAGAACACTGAAGCTTTCTTT.

This chain's CDR3 is CAWSVRATEAFF. DNA of the CDR3: TGTGCCTGGAGTGTCAGGGCCACTGAAGCTTTCTTT. The genes are TRBV30 and TRBJ1-1; D is possibly TRBD1 (5 bases). The V end lost 0 bases, the J end lost 4 bases, and 6 bases lay between the germline ends. The CDR3 loop spans 12 amino acids. The germline V gene has CDR1 GTSNPN and CDR2 SVGIG (reference sequence).

This chain links TRBV27 with TRBJ2-7, with 7 bases fitting TRBD1. The CDR3 extends over 15 amino acids. J was trimmed by 12 bases and V by 5 bases; bases with no gene match: 19. From germline, CDR1 is MNHEY and CDR2 SMNVEV (reference sequence). The CDR3 region has the DNA TGTGCCAGCAGTCAGGGGGACAGACCCCTTGTGGACGGGTACTTC. Translated: CASSQGDRPLVDGYF.

This clone was observed a handful of times. CDR3 DNA sequence: TGTGCCAGCTCCCCTACGCGGGGAGGCAATCAGCCCCAGCATTTT. This codes for CASSPTRGGNQPQHF. The chain combines TRBV18 with TRBJ1-5; D is unclear. CDR1 and CDR2 (germline): KGHSH, LQKENI. V dropped 6 bases and J dropped 2 bases, with 14 bases sitting between them. CDR3 length: 15 residues. Variable domain in full (rest from reference TRBV18 and TRBJ1-5): NAGVMQNPRHLVRRRGQEARLRCSPMKGHSHVYWYRQLPEEGLKFMVYLQKENIIDESGMPKERFSAEFPKEGPSILRIQQVVRGDSAAYFCASSPTRGGNQPQHFGDGTRLSIL.

This clone occurred once. The rearrangement uses TRBV5-1 and TRBJ1-5, with no clear D. Trimming left V 0 bases short and J 0 bases short, with 7 bases between. Germline V CDR1 and CDR2: SGHRS, YFSETQ. The CDR3 has 15 amino acids. CDR3: CASSLGGGSNQPQHF. The CDR3 bases are TGCGCCAGCAGCTTGGGGGGAGGTAGCAATCAGCCCCAGCATTTT.

This clone occurred once. This rearrangement joins TRBV27 to TRBJ2-1; TRBD2 agrees at 7 bases. CDR3 size: 14 residues. In germline, CDR1 is MNHEY, CDR2 SMNVEV (reference sequence). The CDR3, as DNA: TGTGCGTCCGCAGCGGGAAGCGCCTACAATGAGCAGTTCTTC. It translates to CASAAGSAYNEQFF.

The genes are TRBV6-1 and TRBJ2-5; D is undetermined. The V end lost 5 bases, the J end lost 5 bases, and 12 bases lay between the germline ends. Germline V gene data show CDR1 as MNHNS and CDR2 as SASEGT. This CDR3 is built from 13 residues. For the CDR3, the DNA is TGTGCCAGCAGTACGACTGGCGTTGAGACCCAGTACTTC. It is translated as CASSTTGVETQYF.

The rearrangement uses TRBV6-5 and TRBJ2-2, with 8 positions matching TRBD1. The V segment lost 6 bases and the J segment 2 bases; nucleotides outside the gene matches: 5. CDR1 is MNHEY, CDR2 SVGAGI, per germline. This CDR3 has 15 residues. The CDR3 loop reads CASRRTGKNTGELFF. CDR3 in DNA: TGTGCCAGCAGACGGACAGGGAAAAACACCGGGGAGCTGTTTTTT.

The chain combines TRBV19 with TRBJ1-2; no firm D call. Trimming cost V 6 bases and J 7 bases, with 21 bases left between them. CDR1 is LNHDA, CDR2 SQIVND, per germline (reference sequence). The CDR3 is made up of 15 amino acids. The CDR3 sequence: CASSLYTVAPGGYTF. The CDR3 coding sequence is TGTGCCAGTAGCCTATATACCGTTGCGCCTGGTGGCTACACCTTC.

The chain is built from TRBV27 and TRBJ1-1; the D gene is possibly TRBD1 (5 bases). Germline V gene sequence: CDR1 MNHEY, CDR2 SMNVEV (reference sequence). This CDR3 has 16 amino acids. Trimming removed 7 bases from V and 3 bases from J, with 21 bases in between. As DNA, the CDR3 is TGTGCCAGCACCCGGGGGGGACGGGCTAGGGACACTGAAGCTTTCTTT. This encodes CASTRGGRARDTEAFF.

The J gene is TRBJ2-7, the V gene TRBV28, with a weak D call TRBD1 (5 bases). Trimming took off 1 base at V and 5 bases at J, with 12 bases between the two ends. The germline V gene has CDR1 MDHEN and CDR2 SYDVKM. The length of the CDR3 is 14 residues. The CDR3 spells CASSLSGSLNEQYF. CDR3 bases: TGTGCCAGCAGTTTATCAGGGTCCCTTAACGAGCAGTACTTC.